Detailed here is one T cell receptor beta chain. Its specificity is not known. RNA transcripts yielded amplified TCR beta CDR3 regions. The TCR CDR3 first-round RT-PCR relied on the HTBI primer set. Using its own MiXCR run on the multiplex PCR reads, TCRdb lists one record per CDR3 protein. The sample carries around 99,000 distinct CDR3 sequences, more than 15% recorded once. This sample is drawn from a study of T cells in Graves' hyperthyroidism and ophthalmopathy. Study conclusions and caveats: Blood also contained most expanded thyroid clonotypes above 0.001.

Per the germline V gene, CDR1 is SEHNR and CDR2 is FQNEAQ (reference sequence). The CDR3 covers 16 residues. Trimming left V 0 bases short and J 8 bases short, with 16 bases between. The chain has TRBV7-9 and TRBJ1-4; unclear D gene. The TCR was taken from a woman aged 50 to 60 with Graves' hyperthyroidism. The source material was blood. CDR3 DNA: TGTGCCAGCAGCTTAGCGCGTCGGGGTCTGAGGGAAAAACTGTTTTTT. Its protein product is CASSLARRGLREKLFF.